These T cell receptor beta chains were read from a single sample in a study of a mutant IDH1 vaccine in newly diagnosed glioma. Their specific antigens are unknown. Produced via immunoSEQ multiplex PCR; TCRdb's table is partial and in-frame only. The sample includes fewer than 35,000 clones, 80% to 85% of them seen just once. This sample comprised PBMCs, obtained from a glioma patient whose treatment included an IDH1 peptide vaccine. The receptors here all came from a man younger than 40 with glioma. Both conserved end residues are part of each CDR3. A D gene is named only where the DNA matches it firmly. For some rows the clone size is stated as once, few or many, or as a class when expanded; others skip it.

d_call | j_call | v_call | clone_size | cdr3_aa | cdr3_nt
TRBD1 | TRBJ1-1 | TRBV5-5 | . | CATRGYTEAFF | TGTGCCACCAGGGGGTACACTGAAGCTTTCTTT
TRBD1 | TRBJ2-7 | TRBV15 | . | CATSMWGQGTYEQYF | TGTGCCACCAGCATGTGGGGACAGGGAACCTACGAGCAGTACTTC
TRBD1 | TRBJ2-7 | TRBV5-5 | . | CASSLGPGGNYEQYF | TGTGCCAGCAGCTTAGGCCCAGGGGGCAACTACGAGCAGTACTTC
TRBD2 | TRBJ2-1 | TRBV13 | . | CASSLGGGAGFNEQFF | TGTGCCAGCAGCTTAGGCGGGGGGGCTGGTTTCAATGAGCAGTTCTTC
TRBD1 | TRBJ1-4 | TRBV7-2 | . | CASSFLGQGGYEKLFF | TGTGCCAGCAGCTTCCTTGGTCAGGGGGGGTATGAAAAACTGTTTTTT
. | TRBJ1-3 | TRBV7-9 | . | CASSLEGSQAGNTIYF | TGTGCCAGCAGCTTAGAAGGCAGTCAAGCTGGAAACACCATATATTTT
. | TRBJ1-5 | TRBV5-8 | . | CASSLALGEPNQPQHF | TGTGCCAGCAGCTTGGCCTTAGGGGAGCCCAATCAGCCCCAGCATTTT
. | TRBJ2-3 | TRBV6-1 | . | CASSEAGGDTQYF | TGTGCCAGCAGTGAAGCGGGGGGAGATACGCAGTATTTT
TRBD1 | TRBJ2-3 | TRBV7-6 | . | CASSLGGTADTQYF | TGTGCCAGCAGTCTAGGGGGCACGGCAGATACGCAGTATTTT
. | TRBJ2-2 | TRBV7-2 | . | CASSLVRRNTGELFF | TGTGCCAGCAGCTTAGTGCGGAGAAACACCGGGGAGCTGTTTTTT
. | TRBJ1-1 | TRBV9 | few | CASSVGWGPQSEAFF | TGTGCCAGCAGCGTAGGATGGGGACCCCAGAGCGAAGCTTTCTTT
. | TRBJ2-5 | TRBV27 | . | CASSFSYQETQYF | TGTGCCAGCAGTTTCTCGTACCAAGAGACCCAGTACTTC
. | TRBJ1-3 | TRBV7-2 | . | CASTVTLGNTIYF | TGTGCCAGCACTGTTACTCTTGGAAACACCATATATTTT
. | TRBJ2-7 | TRBV27 | once | CASSSSLGQTTSSYEQYF | TGTGCCAGCAGTTCATCGCTCGGACAGACGACGAGCTCCTACGAGCAGTACTTC
. | TRBJ1-2 | TRBV10-3 | few | CAISERGLEGYTF | TGTGCCATCAGTGAGAGGGGCCTCGAGGGCTACACCTTC
. | TRBJ2-3 | TRBV25-1 | . | CASRIRAGGTDTQYF | TGTGCCAGCAGGATTAGAGCCGGGGGCACAGATACGCAGTATTTT
. | TRBJ2-3 | TRBV5-1 | . | CASSLNPRTDTQYF | TGCGCCAGCAGCTTGAACCCACGCACAGATACGCAGTATTTT
TRBD1 | TRBJ2-7 | TRBV10-3 | . | CAISDRQGYYEQYF | TGTGCCATCAGTGACCGACAGGGCTACTACGAGCAGTACTTC
. | TRBJ1-2 | TRBV15 | . | CATSRKLPSSSGTSYGYTF | TGTGCCACCAGCAGAAAACTCCCATCCTCATCCGGGACCTCCTATGGCTACACCTTC
. | TRBJ1-3 | TRBV29-1 | few | CSVEGDTGLSGNTIYF | TGCAGCGTTGAGGGAGACACAGGGCTATCCGGAAACACCATATATTTT
. | TRBJ2-7 | TRBV7-2 | . | CASSLQGGLSYEQYF | TGTGCCAGCAGCCTACAGGGAGGTCTCTCCTACGAGCAGTACTTC
TRBD1 | TRBJ2-7 | TRBV7-3 | . | CASSAGTGEYEQYF | TGTGCCAGCAGCGCCGGGACAGGGGAATACGAGCAGTACTTC
. | TRBJ2-5 | TRBV29-1 | . | CSVQGTLDSQETQYF | TGCAGCGTCCAGGGGACTCTGGACAGTCAAGAGACCCAGTACTTC
. | TRBJ2-7 | TRBV11-3 | . | CASSLGPDSSYEQYF | TGTGCCAGCAGCTTAGGTCCGGACAGTTCCTACGAGCAGTACTTC
. | TRBJ2-7 | TRBV7-9 | . | CASSLGDTYEQYF | TGTGCCAGCAGCTTAGGGGACACCTACGAGCAGTACTTC
. | TRBJ1-5 | TRBV4-2 | . | CASSQDTDGRPQHF | TGTGCCAGCAGCCAAGATACAGACGGGAGACCCCAGCATTTT
. | TRBJ1-1 | TRBV5-6 | . | CASSLGVDEAFF | TGTGCCAGCAGCTTGGGAGTCGATGAAGCTTTCTTT
. | TRBJ2-2 | TRBV19 | . | CASLPFEDGELFF | TGTGCCAGCCTTCCATTCGAGGACGGGGAGCTGTTTTTT
. | TRBJ2-5 | TRBV5-1 | . | CASSKAGTKETQYF | TGCGCCAGCAGCAAAGCGGGGACAAAAGAGACCCAGTACTTC
. | TRBJ1-3 | TRBV4-3 | . | CASSQDMDRDTIYF | TGCGCCAGCAGCCAAGATATGGACAGAGACACCATATATTTT
. | TRBJ2-1 | TRBV5-1 | once | CASSLLPSSYNEQFF | TGCGCCAGCAGCCTCCTGCCGAGCTCCTACAATGAGCAGTTCTTC
TRBD1 | TRBJ2-3 | TRBV27 | . | CASSGTGGTQYF | TGTGCCAGCAGCGGGACAGGGGGTACGCAGTATTTT
. | TRBJ2-6 | TRBV4-3 | . | CASSHGRGSGANVLTF | TGCGCCAGCAGCCACGGACGGGGCTCTGGGGCCAACGTCCTGACTTTC
. | TRBJ2-2 | TRBV5-4 | . | CASSLFREDTGELFF | TGTGCCAGCAGCTTGTTCAGGGAGGACACCGGGGAGCTGTTTTTT
. | TRBJ2-7 | TRBV5-4 | . | CASSLYGVSYEQYF | TGTGCCAGCAGCTTATACGGGGTGTCCTACGAGCAGTACTTC
TRBD2 | TRBJ2-7 | TRBV29-1 | . | CSVGGGDEQYF | TGCAGCGTGGGGGGAGGGGACGAGCAGTACTTC
. | TRBJ1-4 | TRBV30 | . | CAFPGGDTNEKLFF | TGTGCCTTCCCCGGGGGGGATACTAATGAAAAACTGTTTTTT
. | TRBJ2-7 | TRBV5-1 | . | CASSPEGVAYEQYF | TGCGCCAGCAGCCCCGAGGGGGTAGCCTACGAGCAGTACTTC
. | TRBJ1-1 | TRBV30 | . | CAWTQGWTEAFF | TGTGCCTGGACTCAGGGGTGGACTGAAGCTTTCTTT
. | TRBJ2-1 | TRBV13 | . | CASSLTNLYNEQFF | TGTGCCAGCAGCTTAACGAATCTTTACAATGAGCAGTTCTTC
. | TRBJ1-6 | TRBV27 | once | CASSTTAGRSYNSPLHF | TGTGCCAGCAGTACGACAGCCGGACGCTCCTATAATTCACCCCTCCACTTT
TRBD2 | TRBJ2-5 | TRBV5-3 | . | CARSLATGPLLLAGGPDQETQYF | TGTGCCAGAAGCTTGGCAACCGGGCCCTTGCTACTAGCGGGGGGACCAGACCAAGAGACCCAGTACTTC
. | TRBJ1-5 | TRBV28 | . | CASSFNQPQHF | TGTGCCAGCAGTTTCAATCAGCCCCAGCATTTT
. | TRBJ1-1 | TRBV6-5 | . | CASSLLGQLNTEAFF | TGTGCCAGCAGTCTACTAGGCCAGTTGAACACTGAAGCTTTCTTT
TRBD1 | TRBJ1-2 | TRBV6-5 | . | CASSYSDRDGYGYTF | TGTGCCAGCAGTTACTCGGACAGGGATGGGTATGGCTACACCTTC
. | TRBJ1-4 | TRBV5-1 | . | CASSLGRPGGEKLFF | TGCGCCAGCAGCTTGGGCAGGCCAGGAGGGGAAAAACTGTTTTTT
. | TRBJ1-1 | TRBV7-8 | . | CASSLVGGTNTEAFF | TGTGCCAGCAGCTTAGTGGGCGGCACGAACACTGAAGCTTTCTTT